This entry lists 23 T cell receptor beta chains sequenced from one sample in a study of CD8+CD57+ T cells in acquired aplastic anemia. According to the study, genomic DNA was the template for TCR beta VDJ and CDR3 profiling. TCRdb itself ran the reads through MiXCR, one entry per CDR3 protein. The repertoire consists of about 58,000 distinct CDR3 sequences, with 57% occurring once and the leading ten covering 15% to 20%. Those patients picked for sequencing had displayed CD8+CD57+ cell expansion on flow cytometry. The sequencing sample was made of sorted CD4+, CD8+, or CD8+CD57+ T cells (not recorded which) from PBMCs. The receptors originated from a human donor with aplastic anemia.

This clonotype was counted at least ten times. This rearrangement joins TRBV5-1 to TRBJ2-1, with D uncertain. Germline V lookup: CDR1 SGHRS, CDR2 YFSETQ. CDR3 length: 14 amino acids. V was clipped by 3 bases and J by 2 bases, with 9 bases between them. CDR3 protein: CASSSRSTYNEQFF. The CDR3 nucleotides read TGCGCCAGCAGCTCCAGGTCCACCTACAATGAGCAGTTCTTC. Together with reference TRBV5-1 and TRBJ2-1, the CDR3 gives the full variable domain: KAGVTQTPRYLIKTRGQQVTLSCSPISGHRSVSWYQQTPGQGLQFLFEYFSETQRNKGNFPGRFSGRQFSNSRSEMNVSTLELGDSALYLCASSSRSTYNEQFFGPGTRLTVL.

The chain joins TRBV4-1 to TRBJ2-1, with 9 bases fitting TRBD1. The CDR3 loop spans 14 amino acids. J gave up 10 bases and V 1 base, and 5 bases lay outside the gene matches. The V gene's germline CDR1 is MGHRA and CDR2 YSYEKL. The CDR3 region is CASSQGGTGPEQFF. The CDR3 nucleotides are TGCGCCAGCAGCCAAGGTGGGACAGGGCCGGAGCAGTTCTTC.

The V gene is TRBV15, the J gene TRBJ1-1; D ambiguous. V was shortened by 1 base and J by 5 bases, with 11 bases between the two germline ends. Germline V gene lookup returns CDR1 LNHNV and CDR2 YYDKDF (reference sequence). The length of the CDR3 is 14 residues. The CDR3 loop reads CATSRVAGGTEAFF. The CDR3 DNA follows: TGTGCCACCAGCAGAGTGGCAGGCGGAACTGAAGCTTTCTTT.

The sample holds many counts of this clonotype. The CDR3 bases are TGTGCCAGCAGCCCCAGAGGCCGGGACAGGGGGCCTTCTGGAAACACCATATATTTT. It encodes CASSPRGRDRGPSGNTIYF. V gene TRBV13 combines with J gene TRBJ1-3; 12 nucleotides align to TRBD1. Germline CDR1 reads PRHDT; CDR2 reads FYEKMQ (reference sequence). The length of the CDR3 is 19 residues. V shed 5 bases and J 1 base; nucleotides not matched to a gene: 12.

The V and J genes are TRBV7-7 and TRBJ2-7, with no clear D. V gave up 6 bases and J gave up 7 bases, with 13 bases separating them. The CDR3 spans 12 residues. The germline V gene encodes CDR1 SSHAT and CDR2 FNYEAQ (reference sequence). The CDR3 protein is CASRMMRPEQYF. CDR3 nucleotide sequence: TGTGCCAGCAGGATGATGAGACCAGAGCAGTACTTC.

The CDR3 here is CASTMGQGAKNTEAFF. CDR3 coding DNA: TGTGCCAGTACCATGGGACAGGGGGCGAAGAACACTGAAGCTTTCTTT. The genes are TRBV19 and TRBJ1-1; 12 positions match TRBD1. Germline assignment: CDR1 LNHDA and CDR2 SQIVND (reference sequence). After removal of 7 bases from V and 1 base from J, the junction contained 7 bases not matched to a gene. This CDR3 spans 16 amino acids.

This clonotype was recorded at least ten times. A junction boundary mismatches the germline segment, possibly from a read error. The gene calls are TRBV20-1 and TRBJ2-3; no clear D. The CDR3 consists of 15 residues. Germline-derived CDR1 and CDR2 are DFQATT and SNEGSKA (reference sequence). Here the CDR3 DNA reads TGCGGTGCTAGTCACGCCTCGATAAACACAGATACGCAGTATTTT. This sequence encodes CGASHASINTDTQYF.

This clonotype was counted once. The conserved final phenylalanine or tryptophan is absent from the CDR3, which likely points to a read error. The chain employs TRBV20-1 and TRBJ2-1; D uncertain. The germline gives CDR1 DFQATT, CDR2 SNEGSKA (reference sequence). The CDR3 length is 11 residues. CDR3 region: CNASLANEQFL. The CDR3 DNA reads TGCAATGCCTCTTTAGCCAATGAGCAGTTCCTC.

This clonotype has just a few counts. The CDR3: CASRRTGGEETQYF. The CDR3 DNA reads as TGTGCCAGCAGACGTACAGGGGGAGAAGAGACCCAGTACTTC. V is TRBV7-2 and J is TRBJ2-5; 8 nucleotides match TRBD1. The CDR3 length is 14 residues. Germline CDR1 and CDR2: SGHTA and FQGNSA. J lost 3 bases, V lost 6 bases, and 6 bases had no gene match.

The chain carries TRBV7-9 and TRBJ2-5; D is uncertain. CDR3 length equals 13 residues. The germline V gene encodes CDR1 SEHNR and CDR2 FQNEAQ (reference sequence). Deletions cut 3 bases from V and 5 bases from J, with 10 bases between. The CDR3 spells CASSLEIAETQYF. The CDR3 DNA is TGTGCCAGCAGCTTGGAAATTGCGGAGACCCAGTACTTC.

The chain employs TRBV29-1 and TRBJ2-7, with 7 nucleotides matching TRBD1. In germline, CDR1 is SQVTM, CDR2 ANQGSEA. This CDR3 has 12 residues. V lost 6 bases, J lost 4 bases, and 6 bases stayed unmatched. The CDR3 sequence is CSVGQEKYEQYF. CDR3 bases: TGCAGCGTCGGACAGGAGAAATACGAGCAGTACTTC.

CDR3: CASSLNQPGQGFGYTF. DNA for the CDR3: TGTGCCAGCAGCTTGAACCAACCGGGACAGGGTTTTGGCTACACCTTC. The rearrangement links TRBV5-6 to TRBJ1-2; 9 bases are shared with TRBD1. The CDR3 consists of 16 residues. Germline V gene sequence: CDR1 SGHDT, CDR2 YYEEEE. V shed 1 base and J 7 bases; nucleotides not matched to a gene: 11.

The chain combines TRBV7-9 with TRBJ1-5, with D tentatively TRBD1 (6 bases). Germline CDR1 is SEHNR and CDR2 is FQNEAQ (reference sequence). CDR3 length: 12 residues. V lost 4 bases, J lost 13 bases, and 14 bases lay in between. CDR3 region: CASSSTNGQQHF. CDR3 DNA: TGTGCCAGCAGCTCGACTAATGGACAGCAGCATTTT.

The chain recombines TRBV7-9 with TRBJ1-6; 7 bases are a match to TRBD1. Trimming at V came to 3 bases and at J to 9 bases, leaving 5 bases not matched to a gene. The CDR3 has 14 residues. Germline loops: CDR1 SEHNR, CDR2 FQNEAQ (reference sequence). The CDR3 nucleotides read TGTGCCAGCAGCTTGGGCAGGGACAGTTCACCCCTCCACTTT. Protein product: CASSLGRDSSPLHF.

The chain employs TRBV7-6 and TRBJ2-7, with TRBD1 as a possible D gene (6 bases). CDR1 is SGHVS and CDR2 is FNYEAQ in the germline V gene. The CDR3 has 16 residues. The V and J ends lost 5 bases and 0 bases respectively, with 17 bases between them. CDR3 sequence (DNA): TGTGCCAGCAGCCCAAGGGCAGGGGAGAGCTCCTACGAGCAGTACTTC. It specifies CASSPRAGESSYEQYF.

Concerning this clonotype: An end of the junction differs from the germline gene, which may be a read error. CDR3 protein: CEHTPHGQVRGYTF. The CDR3 coding sequence is TGCGAACATACCCCCCACGGACAGGTACGAGGCTACACCTTC. The chain has TRBV3-1 and TRBJ1-2, with 7 bases fitting TRBD1. Looked up from germline, CDR1 is LGHDT and CDR2 is YNNKEL (reference sequence). This CDR3 has 14 amino acids.

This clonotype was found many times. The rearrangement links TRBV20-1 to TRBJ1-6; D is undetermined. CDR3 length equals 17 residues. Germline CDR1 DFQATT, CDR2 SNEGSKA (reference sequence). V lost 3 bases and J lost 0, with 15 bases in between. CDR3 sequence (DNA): TGCAGTGCTAGTCTCGGTACAGTCAGCTCCTATAATTCACCCCTCCACTTT. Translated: CSASLGTVSSYNSPLHF.

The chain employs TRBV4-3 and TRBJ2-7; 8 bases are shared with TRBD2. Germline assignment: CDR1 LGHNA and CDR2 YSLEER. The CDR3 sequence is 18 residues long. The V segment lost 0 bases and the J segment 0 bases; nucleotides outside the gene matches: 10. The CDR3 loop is CASSQDRPSGRPSYEQYV. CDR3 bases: TGCGCCAGCAGCCAAGATCGCCCTAGCGGGCGACCCTCCTACGAGCAGTACGTC.

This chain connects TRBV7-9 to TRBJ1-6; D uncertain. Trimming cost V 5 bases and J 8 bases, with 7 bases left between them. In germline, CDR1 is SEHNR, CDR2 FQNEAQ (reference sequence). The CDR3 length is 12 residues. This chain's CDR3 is CASSVSYSPLHF. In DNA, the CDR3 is TGTGCCAGCAGCGTAAGCTATTCACCCCTCCACTTT. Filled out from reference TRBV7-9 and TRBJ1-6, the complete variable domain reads DTGVSQNPRHKITKRGQNVTFRCDPISEHNRLYWYRQTLGQGPEFLTYFQNEAQLEKSRLLSDRFSAERPKGSFSTLEIQRTEQGDSAMYLCASSVSYSPLHFGNGTRLTVT.

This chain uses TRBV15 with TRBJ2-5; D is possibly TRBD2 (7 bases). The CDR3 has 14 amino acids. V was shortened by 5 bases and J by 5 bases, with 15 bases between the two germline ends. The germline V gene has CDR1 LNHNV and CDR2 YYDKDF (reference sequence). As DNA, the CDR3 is TGTGCCACCAGCGGGAGGGGGTCATGGGAGACCCAGTACTTC. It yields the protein CATSGRGSWETQYF.

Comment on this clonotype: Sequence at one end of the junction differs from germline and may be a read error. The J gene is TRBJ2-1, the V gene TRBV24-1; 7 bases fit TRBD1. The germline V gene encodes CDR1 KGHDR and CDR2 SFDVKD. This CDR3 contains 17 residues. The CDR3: CATSDSFIGGSYNKQFF. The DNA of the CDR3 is TGTGCCACCAGTGATAGTTTTATAGGGGGCTCCTACAATAAGCAGTTCTTC.

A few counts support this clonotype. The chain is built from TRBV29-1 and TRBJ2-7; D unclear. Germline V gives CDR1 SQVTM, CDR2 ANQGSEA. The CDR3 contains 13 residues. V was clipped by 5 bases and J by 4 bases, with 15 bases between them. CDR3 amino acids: CSVLTGGSYEQYF. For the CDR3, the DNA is TGCAGCGTTCTTACGGGCGGATCATACGAGCAGTACTTC.

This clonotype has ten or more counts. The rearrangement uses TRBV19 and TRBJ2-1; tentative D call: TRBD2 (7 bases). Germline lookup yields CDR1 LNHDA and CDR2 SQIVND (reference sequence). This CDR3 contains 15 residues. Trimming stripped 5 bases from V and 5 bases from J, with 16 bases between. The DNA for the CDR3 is TGTGCCAGTAGTTGGGTGGCGGGGGCTAACAATGAGCAGTTCTTC. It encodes CASSWVAGANNEQFF.